This T cell receptor beta chain came from a study of blood T cell repertoires in COVID-19. Study summary: Sites across the United States, Italy and Spain contributed samples from acute and convalescent COVID-19.

This CDR3 is 16 amino acids long. Germline lookup yields CDR1 SGHVS and CDR2 FQNEAQ. After removal of 2 bases from V and 4 bases from J, the junction contained 7 bases not matched to a gene. TCRdb's table, derived via immunoSEQ multiplex PCR, lists solely in-frame clones and lacks some. The sample has around 18,000 clones; roughly nine tenths are singletons. Only one count was recorded for this clone. The sequenced sample was peripheral blood. This sequence originates from a man aged 55-75 years with active COVID-19. The rearrangement links TRBV7-8 to TRBJ2-3; the match to TRBD2 covers 9 bases. Written as DNA, the CDR3 is TGTGCCAGCAGCTTACTGCGGGGGGGCATGGCAGATACGCAGTATTTT. It translates to CASSLLRGGMADTQYF.